The rows below give T cell receptor beta chains drawn from one sample of a study of cytomegalovirus exposure and HLA in healthy donors. Some clones are missing from TCRdb's copy, which holds only in-frame ones; the method was immunoSEQ multiplex PCR. The data show 100,000 to 150,000 clones, with roughly four fifths seen just once and around 1.2% held by the top ten. The sample consisted of PBMCs. The receptors originated from a girl aged 2 to 10 in good health and CMV-seronegative. CDR3s include the opening cysteine and the closing phenylalanine or tryptophan. The D gene is left open where the match is weak. Clone sizes are given selectively: once, few, many, or a class where the clone is expanded.

>TRBJ2-3|NA|NA|TRBV28
CASSSKGADTQYF
TGTGCCAGCAGTTCAAAGGGGGCAGATACGCAGTATTTT
>TRBJ2-1|NA|NA|TRBV19
CASSPLRSSYNEQFF
TGTGCCAGTAGCCCGTTGAGGAGCTCCTACAATGAGCAGTTCTTC
>TRBJ1-2|NA|TRBD1|TRBV7-9
CASSLGGTARGYTF
TGTGCCAGCAGCTTAGGAGGGACAGCCCGGGGCTACACCTTC
>TRBJ2-1|few|NA|TRBV19
CASSTPFGSVF
TGTGCCAGTAGTACACCGTTCGGGTCGGTCTTC
>TRBJ1-1|NA|NA|TRBV16
CASSRQQGHTEAFF
TGTGCCAGCAGCCGACAGCAGGGCCACACTGAAGCTTTCTTT
>TRBJ1-4|NA|NA|TRBV7-2
CASSLGFGLSTNEKLFF
TGTGCCAGCAGCTTAGGATTCGGACTTTCAACTAATGAAAAACTGTTTTTT
>TRBJ1-1|NA|TRBD1|TRBV11-2
CASSPGTGGEAFF
TGTGCCAGCAGCCCCGGGACAGGGGGCGAGGCTTTCTTT
>TRBJ2-1|NA|TRBD2|TRBV30
CAWGTSGYNEQFF
TGTGCCTGGGGGACTAGCGGCTACAATGAGCAGTTCTTC
>TRBJ2-6|NA|TRBD1|TRBV4-2
CASSQGDRSGANVLTF
TGTGCCAGCAGCCAAGGGGACAGGTCTGGGGCCAACGTCCTGACTTTC
>TRBJ2-1|NA|NA|TRBV2
CASSEVSAVNNEQFF
TGTGCCAGCAGTGAAGTAAGCGCGGTCAACAATGAGCAGTTCTTC
>TRBJ2-3|NA|TRBD2|TRBV6-4
CASSDPDGLASSGGDTQYF
TGTGCCAGCAGTGACCCGGACGGACTAGCCTCCTCCGGGGGAGATACGCAGTATTTT
>TRBJ1-3|NA|NA|TRBV19
CASTTTGSFLSGNTIYF
TGTGCCAGTACTACGACAGGATCCTTCCTCTCTGGAAACACCATATATTTT
>TRBJ2-5|NA|NA|TRBV20-1
CSARRETQYF
TGCAGTGCTAGGAGAGAGACCCAGTACTTC
>TRBJ2-7|NA|NA|TRBV29-1
CSVVGGYPYEQYF
TGCAGCGTTGTAGGAGGGTATCCCTACGAGCAGTACTTC
>TRBJ1-1|NA|NA|TRBV6-5
CASSPIRGATEAFF
TGTGCCAGCAGTCCAATCAGGGGAGCCACTGAAGCTTTCTTT
>TRBJ1-1|NA|NA|TRBV7-9
CASSSENKDSEAFF
TGTGCCAGCAGCTCCGAAAACAAAGACTCTGAAGCTTTCTTT
>TRBJ2-7|few|TRBD1|TRBV10-3
CATGQGYPYEQYF
TGTGCCACTGGACAGGGATACCCCTACGAGCAGTACTTC
>TRBJ2-3|NA|TRBD1|TRBV2
CAGPGQGTDTQYF
TGTGCCGGCCCAGGACAGGGCACAGATACGCAGTATTTT
>TRBJ2-3|NA|NA|TRBV6-4
CASSDGPGGGTDTQYF
TGTGCCAGCAGTGACGGGCCAGGAGGGGGCACAGATACGCAGTATTTT
>TRBJ1-5|NA|NA|TRBV4-1
CASSQDIFRGTNQPQHF
TGCGCCAGCAGCCAAGATATTTTTAGGGGGACCAATCAGCCCCAGCATTTT
>TRBJ2-7|NA|NA|TRBV6-6
CASSTGSYEQYF
TGTGCCAGCAGCACAGGGTCCTACGAGCAGTACTTC
>TRBJ2-7|NA|TRBD1|TRBV28
CASSAPGTGNYEQYF
TGTGCCAGCAGTGCCCCCGGGACAGGGAACTACGAGCAGTACTTC
>TRBJ2-7|NA|NA|TRBV10-1
CASTKRPTDLYEQYF
TGCGCCAGCACCAAGCGCCCGACAGATCTCTACGAGCAGTACTTC
>TRBJ2-5|NA|TRBD2|TRBV7-6
CASSLTWGGQETQYF
TGTGCCAGCAGCTTAACGTGGGGGGGCCAAGAGACCCAGTACTTC
>TRBJ2-7|NA|TRBD1|TRBV9
CASSVGDSSYEQYF
TGTGCCAGCAGCGTAGGGGACAGCTCCTACGAGCAGTACTTC
>TRBJ2-7|NA|NA|TRBV2
CASSEVGQATYEQYF
TGTGCCAGCAGTGAAGTTGGGCAGGCTACCTACGAGCAGTACTTC
>TRBJ2-2|once|TRBD2|TRBV28
CASSLGLAGAGELFF
TGTGCCAGCAGTTTAGGGCTAGCGGGTGCCGGGGAGCTGTTTTTT
>TRBJ2-1|NA|NA|TRBV7-3
CASSEVSSSYNEQFF
TGTGCCAGCAGCGAGGTTTCTAGCTCCTACAATGAGCAGTTCTTC
>TRBJ2-2|NA|NA|TRBV4-2
CASSQVYEAGELFF
TGTGCCAGCAGCCAAGTTTATGAGGCCGGGGAGCTGTTTTTT
>TRBJ1-1|NA|NA|TRBV5-1
CASSPGNTEAFF
TGCGCCAGTTCTCCGGGGAACACTGAAGCTTTCTTT
>TRBJ2-5|once|TRBD1|TRBV19
CASSIQPQTKDRRETQYF
TGTGCCAGTAGTATACAACCCCAGACAAAGGACAGGAGGGAGACCCAGTACTTC
>TRBJ2-5|NA|TRBD2|TRBV5-6
CASSLAGGVQETQYF
TGTGCCAGCAGCTTGGCCGGGGGGGTTCAAGAGACCCAGTACTTC
>TRBJ2-5|once|TRBD2|TRBV7-3
CASSLRAGGGETQYF
TGTGCCAGCAGCTTACGAGCGGGGGGAGGGGAGACCCAGTACTTC
>TRBJ1-4|NA|NA|TRBV5-1
CASSLEGRGEKLFF
TGCGCCAGCAGCTTGGAAGGACGGGGTGAAAAACTGTTTTTT
>TRBJ2-7|NA|TRBD1|TRBV7-6
CASSLGQGAEEQYF
TGTGCCAGCAGCTTAGGGCAGGGGGCCGAAGAGCAGTACTTC
>TRBJ2-5|once|TRBD2|TRBV7-7
CASSFKAGIQETQYF
TGTGCTAGCAGCTTTAAAGCGGGGATACAAGAGACCCAGTACTTC